One sample yielded the 10 T cell receptor beta chains listed below, sequenced in a study of blood T cell repertoires in COVID-19. Sequencing was performed with immunoSEQ multiplex PCR; in TCRdb, only in-frame clones are kept and a portion is missing. Among about 170,000 clones, roughly four fifths were seen once, and the ten largest hold roughly 2%. Sequencing was performed on peripheral blood. The receptors here all came from a woman of 80 years or more with acute or convalescent COVID-19.

CDR3 loop: CASSSLSGRASEQYF. The CDR3 DNA follows: TGTGCCAGCAGCTCCCTTAGCGGGAGGGCCAGTGAGCAGTACTTC. V and J are TRBV27 and TRBJ2-7, with TRBD2 matching 11 bases. The CDR3 sequence is 15 residues long. Germline values: CDR1 MNHEY, CDR2 SMNVEV (reference sequence). The V and J ends lost 6 bases and 7 bases, in that order; junction bases with no gene match: 11.

The J gene is TRBJ2-5, the V gene TRBV19, with TRBD2 matching 9 bases. Germline CDR1 LNHDA, CDR2 SQIVND (reference sequence). This CDR3 spans 16 amino acids. V gave up 8 bases and J gave up 0 bases; unmatched junction bases: 10. The CDR3 sequence: CASRRGGAQNQETQYF. CDR3 coding DNA: TGTGCCAGTCGACGCGGGGGGGCGCAAAACCAAGAGACCCAGTACTTC.

This clone was picked up one time. The genes are TRBV12-3 or TRBV12-4 and TRBJ2-7; D possibly corresponds to TRBD1 (5 bases). CDR3 size: 13 residues. With 3 bases removed from V and 7 bases from J, the gap between germline ends came to 13 bases. The CDR3 reads CASSLAGLWEQYF. The CDR3 DNA follows: TGTGCCAGCAGTTTGGCAGGGTTATGGGAGCAGTACTTC.

The chain is built from TRBV3-1 (or the pseudogene TRBV3-2) and TRBJ1-6; D gene unclear. Germline assignment: CDR1 LGHDT and CDR2 YNNKEL (reference sequence). The germline V and J ends were trimmed by 1 base and 5 bases, with 18 bases remaining between them. This CDR3 has 18 amino acids. CDR3 loop: CASSQGSLNLLNNSPLHF. CDR3 DNA: TGTGCCAGCAGCCAAGGATCCTTGAATTTACTGAATAATTCACCCCTCCACTTT.

The chain links TRBV5-1 to TRBJ2-6, with D possibly being TRBD1 (5 bases). This CDR3 comprises 16 residues. Trimming cost V 3 bases and J 0 bases, with 10 bases left between them. From germline, CDR1 is SGHRS and CDR2 YFSETQ. The CDR3 DNA sequence: TGCGCCAGCAGCTCCGTGACAGTCTCTGGGGCCAACGTCCTGACTTTC. Residues: CASSSVTVSGANVLTF.

This clone was counted a few times. The chain links TRBV3-1 (or the pseudogene TRBV3-2) to TRBJ2-7; 7 positions agree with TRBD2. Germline CDR1 reads LGHDT; CDR2 reads YNNKEL (reference sequence). The CDR3 length is 13 residues. The V gene end was trimmed by 4 bases and the J gene end by 4 bases; junction bases not matched to a gene: 4. The CDR3 reads CASSRTSWYEQYF. The CDR3 nucleotides are TGTGCCAGCAGCCGGACTAGTTGGTACGAGCAGTACTTC.

V is TRBV10-3 and J is TRBJ2-3, with D tentatively TRBD1 (5 bases). V lost 2 bases, J lost 0 bases, and 15 bases lay in between. The CDR3 contains 17 residues. Per the germline V gene, CDR1 is ENHRY and CDR2 is SYGVKD. The DNA of the CDR3 is TGTGCCATCAGTGAGAATTACCCAGGGCTAAGCACAGATACGCAGTATTTT. It is translated as CAISENYPGLSTDTQYF.

In its sample, this clone was seen a few times. The V call is TRBV9, the J call TRBJ2-7, with 7 bases identical to TRBD2. Germline loops: CDR1 SGDLS, CDR2 YYNGEE. J gave up 8 bases and V 6 bases, and 5 bases lay outside the gene matches. The CDR3 covers 11 residues. CDR3 region: CASTPGGKQYF. CDR3 DNA sequence: TGTGCCAGCACCCCCGGGGGGAAGCAGTACTTC.

This clone has a handful of counts. The V and J genes are TRBV28 and TRBJ2-5, with 11 bases fitting TRBD2. V lost 7 bases to trimming and J lost 7 bases; unmatched junction nucleotides: 8. This CDR3 region has 14 residues. Germline values: CDR1 MDHEN, CDR2 SYDVKM. CDR3 residues: CASIDPSGGRTQYF. CDR3 DNA: TGTGCCAGCATAGATCCTAGCGGGGGGAGGACCCAGTACTTC.

CDR3 DNA: TGTGCCAGCAGCCGGAACGGAGACTATGGCTACACCTTC. Protein sequence: CASSRNGDYGYTF. The V gene is TRBV4-2, the J gene TRBJ1-2; D remains ambiguous. CDR3 length: 13 residues. Trimming cost V 4 bases and J 3 bases, with 9 bases left between them. Germline CDR1 LGHNA, CDR2 YNFKEQ.